This is a list of T cell receptor beta chains from one sample in a study of brain T cells in children with intractable seizures. The table came from immunoSEQ multiplex PCR; TCRdb's copy has only in-frame clones and leaves some out. The sample shows tens of thousands of clones, about 93% of them seen only once. The starting material was peripheral blood, obtained at surgery. The receptors derive from a boy in the first two years of life with tuberous sclerosis and intractable seizures. The CDR3 runs from the conserved cysteine through the conserved F or W. D genes are given only for firm matches. Clone size appears in some rows only: once, few, many, or a class for an expanded clone.

TRBD2	TRBV7-8	TRBJ2-7	NA	TGTGCCAGCAGCGAAATGGGACTAACGAACTACGAGCAGTACTTC	CASSEMGLTNYEQYF
NA	TRBV2	TRBJ1-1	NA	TGTGCCAGCAGTGAGAGGCAGGGCCTCGGGAACACTGAAGCTTTCTTT	CASSERQGLGNTEAFF
NA	TRBV5-6	TRBJ2-3	NA	TGTGCCAGCAGCTTGCGAATGACAACTAGCACAGATACGCAGTATTTT	CASSLRMTTSTDTQYF
NA	TRBV7-2	TRBJ2-1	NA	TGTGCCAGCAGCTTAGATGGTAGGTACAATGAGCAGTTCTTC	CASSLDGRYNEQFF
NA	TRBV19	TRBJ2-1	NA	TGTGCCAGTAGTATGAATCTTATCTACAATGAGCAGTTCTTC	CASSMNLIYNEQFF
NA	TRBV25-1	TRBJ1-1	once	TGTGCCAGCAGTGAACCTTCGCCGGGATCTGAAGCTTTCTTT	CASSEPSPGSEAFF
TRBD2	TRBV24-1	TRBJ2-5	NA	TGTGCCACCAGTGATGCGGGAGGGCCTGGAGAGACCCAGTACTTC	CATSDAGGPGETQYF
NA	TRBV10-2	TRBJ2-7	NA	TGCGCCTATCGGGACGGGGGCGAGCAGTACTTC	CAYRDGGEQYF
TRBD1	TRBV5-6	TRBJ1-1	NA	TGTGCCAGCAGCCCGGGGGACAGGGGCCGGAACACTGAAGCTTTCTTT	CASSPGDRGRNTEAFF
NA	TRBV25-1	TRBJ1-2	NA	TGTGCCAGCAGTGCGGGTCAGGTGTCCTACACCTTC	CASSAGQVSYTF
NA	TRBV7-2	TRBJ2-5	NA	TGTGCCAGCAGCCCGCCCCCTCAGGGCCTTGGGGGGACCCAGTACTTC	CASSPPPQGLGGTQYF
NA	TRBV4-1	TRBJ2-7	NA	TGCGCCAGCAGCCAAGATCTTGGACAGCCCTACGAGCAGTACTTC	CASSQDLGQPYEQYF
TRBD2	TRBV3-1/TRBV3-2	TRBJ2-1	NA	TGTGCCAGCAGCCAAGATGGAGCGGGAGGGTGGCTGCGGGAGCAGTTCTTC	CASSQDGAGGWLREQFF
NA	TRBV19	TRBJ1-1	NA	TGTGCCAGTAGTTATGGGAGGGAGACTGAAGCTTTCTTT	CASSYGRETEAFF
NA	TRBV20-1	TRBJ1-2	NA	TGCAGTGCCGTGGGAGAATTTGGCTACACCTTC	CSAVGEFGYTF
TRBD1	TRBV7-9	TRBJ2-6	NA	TGTGCCAGCAGCTTCGCTGGGACAGCCATTTCTGGGGCCAACGTCCTGACTTTC	CASSFAGTAISGANVLTF
TRBD2	TRBV2	TRBJ2-7	NA	TGTGCCAGCAAGCGGGGGCCCTCCTACGAGCAGTACTTC	CASKRGPSYEQYF
TRBD2	TRBV28	TRBJ2-5	NA	TGTGCCAGCAAACAACACTCGGGCGGGAGGGCCTGGGAGACCCAGTACTTC	CASKQHSGGRAWETQYF
NA	TRBV29-1	TRBJ1-2	NA	TGCAGCGTTGATTCATTAGGCAGAGAATTGGATGGCTACACCTTC	CSVDSLGRELDGYTF
TRBD2	TRBV24-1	TRBJ2-1	NA	TGTGCCACCAGCGGGAGGTCCTACAATGAGCAGTTCTTC	CATSGRSYNEQFF
TRBD2	TRBV6-4	TRBJ2-7	NA	TGTGCCAGCAGGGCGACTAGCGGGGGTGGTTACGAGCAGTACTTC	CASRATSGGGYEQYF
TRBD2	TRBV5-6	TRBJ2-7	NA	TGTGCCAGCCCCCGGACTAGCGGGAGTAGGTACGAGCAGTACTTC	CASPRTSGSRYEQYF
NA	TRBV7-3	TRBJ2-1	NA	TGTGCCAGCAGCAGGGACCTTGGCAATGAGCAGTTCTTC	CASSRDLGNEQFF
TRBD2	TRBV11-3	TRBJ2-2	NA	TGTGCCAGCAGCTTAAGCTTAGCGGGACTAAACACCGGGGAGCTGTTTTTT	CASSLSLAGLNTGELFF
NA	TRBV27	TRBJ2-7	NA	TGTGCCAGCAGTCGCGGAGCAGATACCTACGAGCAGTACTTC	CASSRGADTYEQYF
NA	TRBV10-3	TRBJ1-1	NA	TGTGCCATCAGTGAGTCGGGGGCTGGGGGGCCGGGGAACACTGAAGCTTTCTTT	CAISESGAGGPGNTEAFF
NA	TRBV12-3/TRBV12-4	TRBJ2-3	NA	TGTGCCAGCGGGACTAGCACAGATACGCAGTATTTT	CASGTSTDTQYF
TRBD2	TRBV19	TRBJ2-7	NA	TGTGCCAGTAGTATTGGGACTAGCGGGGCCTACGAGCAGTACTTC	CASSIGTSGAYEQYF
NA	TRBV20-1	TRBJ1-1	NA	TGCAGTGCTAGAGGCAGAGGGTCTGCTTTCTTT	CSARGRGSAFF
TRBD1	TRBV7-3	TRBJ1-1	NA	TGTGCCAGCAGCCCGACAGGGGGCAACGGATACACTGAAGCTTTCTTT	CASSPTGGNGYTEAFF
TRBD2	TRBV11-2	TRBJ2-4	NA	TGTGCCAGCAGCTTAGTCCTAGCGGGATCCAAAAACATTCAGTACTTC	CASSLVLAGSKNIQYF
NA	TRBV3-1/TRBV3-2	TRBJ2-1	NA	TGTGCCAGCAGCCCCGTAGGGTTTGAGCAGTTCTTC	CASSPVGFEQFF
TRBD1	TRBV11-3	TRBJ1-4	NA	TGTGCCAGCAGCTTTGGGACAGGGAATGTAAAACTGTTTTTT	CASSFGTGNVKLFF
TRBD2	TRBV5-1	TRBJ2-3	NA	TGCGCCAGCAGCTTGGACGGGGGGAGCACAGATACGCAGTATTTT	CASSLDGGSTDTQYF
NA	TRBV18	TRBJ2-5	NA	TGTGCCAGCTCCCAAGGATCCCAAGAGACCCAGTACTTC	CASSQGSQETQYF
NA	TRBV2	TRBJ1-2	NA	TGTGCCAGCAGTGAAGCTGGGGCTCTCTATGGCTACACCTTC	CASSEAGALYGYTF
TRBD1	TRBV25-1	TRBJ1-6	NA	TGTGCCAGCAGTTGGACAGGGGGCTATTCACCCCTCCACTTT	CASSWTGGYSPLHF
TRBD2	TRBV3-1/TRBV3-2	TRBJ2-4	NA	TGTGCCAGCAGTCCTAGCGGGGGGGCCATGGCCAAAAACATTCAGTACTTC	CASSPSGGAMAKNIQYF
TRBD1	TRBV9	TRBJ1-2	NA	TGTGCCAGCAGCCCGGAGGGACAGGCTAACTATGGCTACACCTTC	CASSPEGQANYGYTF
NA	TRBV5-5	TRBJ1-1	NA	TGTGCCAGCAGCTTGGTTATCGGAAACACTGAAGCTTTCTTT	CASSLVIGNTEAFF
TRBD1	TRBV19	TRBJ2-1	NA	TGTGCCAGTAGTATAGGTCGGACAGGGGGCAATGAGCAGTTCTTC	CASSIGRTGGNEQFF
NA	TRBV4-2	TRBJ2-7	NA	TGTGCCAGCAGCCAAGGAAGAACGGGGCCCTACGAGCAGTACTTC	CASSQGRTGPYEQYF
NA	TRBV5-4	TRBJ2-1	NA	TGTGCCAGCAGCTTGTTGCGGGAAGACAATGAGCAGTTCTTC	CASSLLREDNEQFF
NA	TRBV7-3	TRBJ2-1	NA	TGTGCCAGCAGCTTAGCCGGGTTAGGCAATGAGCAGTTCTTC	CASSLAGLGNEQFF
TRBD1	TRBV24-1	TRBJ2-7	NA	TGTGCCACCAGTGATTCTGGGACAGGGGGGTACGAGCAGTACTTC	CATSDSGTGGYEQYF
TRBD2	TRBV9	TRBJ2-3	NA	TGTGCCAGCAGCGTAGGCGGGAGGGACACAGATACGCAGTATTTT	CASSVGGRDTDTQYF
NA	TRBV5-1	TRBJ1-2	NA	TGCGCCAGCAGCCAAAATACAGGGACGGGCTACACCTTC	CASSQNTGTGYTF
NA	TRBV30	TRBJ1-2	NA	TGTGCCTGGACCACTACAGGGAGTATCCCTGGCTACACCTTC	CAWTTTGSIPGYTF
TRBD2	TRBV15	TRBJ2-3	NA	TGTGCCACCAGCACAGAGCGGGGGATCACAGATACGCAGTATTTT	CATSTERGITDTQYF
NA	TRBV20-1	TRBJ2-7	NA	TGCAGTGCTAGAGCTGGCGAGCAGTACTTC	CSARAGEQYF
TRBD2	TRBV5-6	TRBJ2-3	NA	TGTGCCAGCAGCTTACTAGCGGGAGGGACAGATACGCAGTATTTT	CASSLLAGGTDTQYF
NA	TRBV19	TRBJ1-2	NA	TGTGCCAGTAGTATAGACGGCGGCTATGGCTACACCTTC	CASSIDGGYGYTF
NA	TRBV5-4	TRBJ1-1	NA	TGTGCCAGCAGCTTGTTTGACGTGAACACTGAAGCTTTCTTT	CASSLFDVNTEAFF
NA	TRBV5-6	TRBJ2-7	NA	TGTGCCAGCAGCGCTTTAGGGGGGTCCTACGAGCAGTACTTC	CASSALGGSYEQYF
TRBD1	TRBV18	TRBJ2-7	NA	TGTGCCAGCTCACCGCCGGGACAGGGACTCCTCGAGCAGTACTTC	CASSPPGQGLLEQYF
NA	TRBV19	TRBJ1-5	NA	TGTGCCAGTGGGCTTAGCAATCAGCCCCAGCATTTT	CASGLSNQPQHF
TRBD2	TRBV5-8	TRBJ2-7	NA	TGTGCCAGCAGCCAACGCGGGAGAGTCATATACGAGCAGTACTTC	CASSQRGRVIYEQYF